This T cell receptor beta chain was captured by sequencing in a study of shared clonotypes between healthy human individuals. Findings and limits, study-wide: Incomplete sequencing of sorted subsets was indicated by rarefaction despite large depth.

On this clone itself: Its cognate antigen is unknown.

The CDR3 contains 15 residues. The V and J ends lost 1 base and 4 bases respectively, with 14 bases between them. The germline V gene has CDR1 KGHSH and CDR2 LQKENI. Using about 220 ng DNA, some 30,000 T cell genomes, the sorted-subset replicate PCRs were run. TCRdb's table, derived via immunoSEQ multiplex PCR, lists solely in-frame clones and lacks some. The repertoire holds about 990,000 clones, with 75% to 85% as singletons. This TCR was recovered from a young man in good health. Some clones in this sample may be carry-over from other donors' samples. The V gene is TRBV18, the J gene TRBJ2-7; either TRBD1 or TRBD2 may supply D (6 bases each). The material sequenced was memory CD4+ T cells from PBMCs. Subset: CD45RA-negative fraction. In DNA form, the CDR3 reads TGTGCCAGCTCACCACGGGGGGCGGTTGGTTACGAGCAGTACTTC. It is translated as CASSPRGAVGYEQYF.